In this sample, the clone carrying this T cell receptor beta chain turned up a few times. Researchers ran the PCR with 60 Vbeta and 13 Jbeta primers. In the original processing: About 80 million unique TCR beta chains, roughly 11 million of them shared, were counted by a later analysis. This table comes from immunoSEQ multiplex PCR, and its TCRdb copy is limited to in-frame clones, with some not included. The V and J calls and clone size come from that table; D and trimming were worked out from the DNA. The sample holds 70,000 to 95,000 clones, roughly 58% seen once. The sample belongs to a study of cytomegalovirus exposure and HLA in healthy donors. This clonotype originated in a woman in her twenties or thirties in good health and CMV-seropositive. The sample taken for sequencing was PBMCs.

The CDR3 is CASRRGQGDYEQYF. As DNA, the CDR3 is TGTGCCAGCAGGCGCGGACAGGGGGACTACGAGCAGTACTTC. V usage is TRBV6-6 and J usage is TRBJ2-7; 10 bases fit TRBD1. The CDR3 consists of 14 residues. Unmatched junction bases numbered 5, after V lost 6 bases and J lost 3 bases. Germline V gene lookup returns CDR1 MNHNY and CDR2 SVGAGI (reference sequence).